The 26 T cell receptor beta chains listed next were all sequenced from one sample in a study of blood T cell repertoires in COVID-19. Using immunoSEQ multiplex PCR, the repertoire was profiled, and TCRdb retains in-frame clones only, with some absent. The profile shows fewer than 150,000 clones, about 84% of them singletons. The sample comprised peripheral blood. These receptors were taken from a human donor in a cohort sampled during active COVID-19.

This clone appeared a few times. The chain links TRBV18 to TRBJ2-3; TRBD2 might be the D (6 bases). The CDR3 runs to 16 residues. Per the germline V gene, CDR1 is KGHSH and CDR2 is LQKENI. Between the trimmed V and J ends, which lost 0 bases and 1 base, there was a span of 11 bases. CDR3 nucleotides: TGTGCCAGCTCACCACCAGGCACGGGGGGCACAGATACGCAGTATTTT. Protein: CASSPPGTGGTDTQYF.

The gene calls are TRBV1 and TRBJ2-3; the D call in the table, TRBD2, was not verified against the DNA. TRBV1 has pseudogene status. The CDR3 totals 16 residues. CDR3 sequence (DNA): TGCACCAGCAGCCCCCTGGCTAGCCCTAGCACAGATACGCAGTATTTT. This translates into CTSSPLASPSTDTQYF.

The genes are TRBV7-3 and TRBJ2-3; the match to TRBD2 covers 11 bases. The CDR3 is made up of 16 amino acids. Germline trimming cut 5 bases from V and 3 bases from J; bases unmatched to any gene: 7. CDR1 is SGHTA, CDR2 FQGTGA, per germline. CDR3 nucleotides: TGTGCCAGCAGCCCCCGGACTAGCGGGCCTACAGATACGCAGTATTTT. Its translation: CASSPRTSGPTDTQYF.

This chain connects TRBV6-5 to TRBJ1-1, with a tentative D call TRBD1 (5 bases). In germline, CDR1 is MNHEY, CDR2 SVGAGI. This CDR3 comprises 16 residues. V dropped 0 bases and J dropped 6 bases, with 17 bases sitting between them. In nucleotides, the CDR3 is TGTGCCAGCAGTTACTCGAGGCAGGGAGGTCCGGCTGAAGCTTTCTTT. It translates to CASSYSRQGGPAEAFF.

The chain employs TRBV6-1 and TRBJ1-5, with D uncertain. Deletions cut 1 base from V and 0 bases from J, with 4 bases between. Germline V gene sequence: CDR1 MNHNS, CDR2 SASEGT. This CDR3 spans 14 amino acids. CDR3 nucleotide sequence: TGTGCCAGCAGTGAAGGGCCTAGCAATCAGCCCCAGCATTTT. It encodes CASSEGPSNQPQHF.

This chain connects TRBV7-2 to TRBJ1-6, with TRBD1 matching 8 bases. With V trimmed by 3 bases and J by 6 bases, 4 bases remained unmatched. The CDR3 contains 15 residues. Germline V gives CDR1 SGHTA, CDR2 FQGNSA. The CDR3 reads CASSLRTGTNSPLHF. DNA of the CDR3: TGTGCCAGCAGCTTGAGGACAGGGACTAATTCACCCCTCCACTTT.

This chain connects TRBV10-3 to TRBJ1-5; D might be TRBD1 (6 bases). From germline, CDR1 is ENHRY and CDR2 SYGVKD. The CDR3 runs to 15 residues. Trimming stripped 0 bases from V and 10 bases from J, with 16 bases between. The CDR3 coding sequence is TGTGCCATCAGTGAGTCGAGAGGGGGTACAAAACCCCAGCATTTT. This translates into CAISESRGGTKPQHF.

The chain links TRBV3-1 (or the pseudogene TRBV3-2) to TRBJ2-1; tentative D call: TRBD2 (6 bases). The CDR3 contains 16 residues. Per the germline V gene, CDR1 is LGHDT and CDR2 is YNNKEL (reference sequence). Trimming removed 1 base from V and 0 bases from J, with 10 bases in between. CDR3 coding DNA: TGTGCCAGCAGCCAAGCTCGGGGGAGCTCCTACAATGAGCAGTTCTTC. Amino acid sequence: CASSQARGSSYNEQFF.

J is TRBJ1-6 and V is TRBV28; 7 nucleotides match TRBD1. Germline CDR1 MDHEN, CDR2 SYDVKM. The CDR3 covers 14 residues. Trimming took 3 bases from V and 7 from J; bases not matched to a gene: 3. CDR3 sequence reads: CASSLTGSNSPLHF. The CDR3 DNA follows: TGTGCCAGCAGTTTGACAGGGAGCAATTCACCCCTCCACTTT.

This clone appeared many times. V and J are TRBV18 and TRBJ1-1, with D uncertain. Germline values: CDR1 KGHSH, CDR2 LQKENI. CDR3 size: 14 residues. Trimming cost V 3 bases and J 1 base, with 9 bases left between them. CDR3 DNA: TGTGCCAGCTCACCCGGGTTCGGGAACACTGAAGCTTTCTTT. Its translation: CASSPGFGNTEAFF. The full variable domain, its missing parts supplied by reference TRBV18 and TRBJ1-1, is NAGVMQNPRHLVRRRGQEARLRCSPMKGHSHVYWYRQLPEEGLKFMVYLQKENIIDESGMPKERFSAEFPKEGPSILRIQQVVRGDSAAYFCASSPGFGNTEAFFGQGTRLTVV.

The chain employs TRBV6-1 and TRBJ1-1, with D tentatively TRBD1 (5 bases). CDR1 is MNHNS and CDR2 is SASEGT in the germline V gene. The germline V and J ends were trimmed by 1 base and 4 bases, with 10 bases remaining between them. This CDR3 has 14 residues. Here the CDR3 reads CASSEEGRGTEAFF. In DNA, the CDR3 is TGTGCCAGCAGTGAAGAGGGGCGCGGCACTGAAGCTTTCTTT.

The chain has TRBV14 and TRBJ2-5, with D perhaps matching TRBD1 (5 bases). Germline CDR1 and CDR2: SGHDN and FVKESK. The CDR3 runs to 12 residues. The V end was cut by 0 bases, the J end by 8 bases, with 7 bases between. The CDR3 sequence is CASSQDRVTQYF. CDR3 sequence (DNA): TGTGCCAGCAGCCAAGACAGGGTTACCCAGTACTTC.

This clone was found a few times. At one end, the junction sequence differs from germline, possibly due to a read error. The rearrangement joins TRBV19 to TRBJ2-2; 7 bases match TRBD2. Germline assignment: CDR1 LNHDA and CDR2 SQIVND (reference sequence). The CDR3 runs 17 residues. The chain's CDR3 is CASNIGQRGGNTGELFF. The CDR3 DNA sequence: TGTGCCAGTAATATAGGGCAGCGGGGAGGTAACACCGGGGAGCTGTTTTTT.

This clone was seen more than once but under ten times. V and J are TRBV19 and TRBJ1-1; TRBD1 aligns across 8 bases. Germline V gene sequence: CDR1 LNHDA, CDR2 SQIVND (reference sequence). This CDR3 contains 17 residues. J was trimmed by 3 bases and V by 5 bases; bases with no gene match: 14. As DNA, the CDR3 is TGTGCCAGTAGTGTCCTTGTGAGACAGGGGTTGGACACTGAAGCTTTCTTT. Its protein is CASSVLVRQGLDTEAFF. Together with reference TRBV19 and TRBJ1-1, the CDR3 gives the full variable domain: DGGITQSPKYLFRKEGQNVTLSCEQNLNHDAMYWYRQDPGQGLRLIYYSQIVNDFQKGDIAEGYSVSREKKESFPLTVTSAQKNPTAFYLCASSVLVRQGLDTEAFFGQGTRLTVV.

The chain combines TRBV7-2 with TRBJ2-3, with TRBD2 identical over 7 bases. CDR1 and CDR2 from the germline V gene are SGHTA and FQGNSA. Losses at the gene ends were 0 bases for V and 0 bases for J; bases not matched to a gene: 3. The CDR3 sequence is 16 residues long. CDR3 amino acids: CASSLAGGFSTDTQYF. CDR3 coding DNA: TGTGCCAGCAGCTTAGCGGGGGGGTTTAGCACAGATACGCAGTATTTT. The full variable domain, its missing parts supplied by reference TRBV7-2 and TRBJ2-3, is GAGVSQSPSNKVTEKGKDVELRCDPISGHTALYWYRQSLGQGLEFLIYFQGNSAPDKSGLPSDRFSAERTGGSVSTLTIQRTQQEDSAVYLCASSLAGGFSTDTQYFGPGTRLTVL.

This clone was observed once. The J gene is TRBJ1-1, the V gene TRBV6-5; tentatively, D is TRBD1 (5 bases). The ends were cut back, 3 bases at V and 0 bases at J, with 14 bases in the middle. CDR3 size: 16 residues. Looked up from germline, CDR1 is MNHEY and CDR2 is SVGAGI. The CDR3 DNA sequence: TGTGCCAGCAGTTATCCCCGCGAAGGGGTGAACACTGAAGCTTTCTTT. It encodes CASSYPREGVNTEAFF.

The chain's CDR3 is CASSPGLYF. The DNA of the CDR3 is TGTGCCAGCTCACCCGGACTGTACTTC. V usage is TRBV18 and J usage is TRBJ2-5; D might be TRBD2 (5 bases). CDR1 is KGHSH and CDR2 is LQKENI in the germline V gene. This CDR3 spans 9 amino acids. V was cut by 3 bases and J by 13 bases, with 6 bases left in between.

V and J are TRBV6-7 and TRBJ1-2; D is uncertain. TRBV6-7 belongs to the ORF category, with a function that is uncertain. The CDR3 loop spans 20 amino acids. The germline V and J ends were trimmed by 2 bases and 0 bases, with 25 bases remaining between them. Here the CDR3 reads CASSYPLPGRQVLANYGYTF. The CDR3 nucleotides are TGTGCCAGCAGTTACCCATTACCCGGGAGGCAGGTACTAGCTAACTATGGCTACACCTTC.

The V gene is TRBV18, the J gene TRBJ2-1, with 11 positions matching TRBD2. The germline V gene encodes CDR1 KGHSH and CDR2 LQKENI. The ends lost 4 bases at V and 0 bases at J; junction bases unmatched: 8. This CDR3 has 18 residues. This chain's CDR3 is CASSLRPGLADSYNEQFF. The CDR3 DNA is TGTGCCAGCTCACTCCGCCCGGGACTAGCGGACTCCTACAATGAGCAGTTCTTC.

CDR3 bases: TGCGCCAGCAGCTTGACAGGATCCTCTGGGGCCAACGTCCTGACTTTC. This codes for CASSLTGSSGANVLTF. This rearrangement joins TRBV5-1 to TRBJ2-6, with D perhaps matching TRBD1 (5 bases). The CDR3 is 16 residues long. CDR1 SGHRS and CDR2 YFSETQ come from the germline V gene. The V and J ends lost 1 base and 0 bases respectively, with 8 bases between them.

The rearrangement links TRBV9 to TRBJ2-2, with TRBD1 as a possible D gene (5 bases). CDR1 and CDR2 (germline): SGDLS, YYNGEE. This CDR3 region has 12 residues. V was clipped by 3 bases and J by 12 bases, with 12 bases between them. The CDR3 region has the DNA TGTGCCAGCAGCGCCCAGGGAACTAAGCTGTTTTTT. This gives the protein CASSAQGTKLFF.

The chain links TRBV5-1 to TRBJ2-4; D remains unclear. V was shortened by 4 bases and J by 3 bases, with 14 bases between the two germline ends. This CDR3 comprises 15 residues. Germline V gene lookup returns CDR1 SGHRS and CDR2 YFSETQ. The CDR3 nucleotides read TGCGCCAGCAGCCCGGGTGGAACCGGCAAAAACATTCAGTACTTC. Translating gives CASSPGGTGKNIQYF.

J is TRBJ2-1 and V is TRBV30; 8 nucleotides align to TRBD2. The CDR3 is 16 amino acids. Germline CDR1 and CDR2: GTSNPN and SVGIG (reference sequence). V lost 2 bases, J lost 8 bases, and 14 bases stayed unmatched. This CDR3 reads CAWSSWEGLGLYEQFF. CDR3 DNA sequence: TGTGCCTGGAGTAGTTGGGAGGGACTAGGGTTATATGAGCAGTTCTTC.

This clone was found once. In the same sample, other DNA sequences code for this CDR3. V is TRBV9 and J is TRBJ1-3; no clear D. Germline assignment: CDR1 SGDLS and CDR2 YYNGEE. The V and J ends lost 0 bases and 0 bases respectively, with 7 bases between them. CDR3 length: 15 amino acids. The CDR3 nucleotides are TGTGCCAGCAGCGTAGGCGGAGACTCTGGAAACACCATATATTTT. This encodes CASSVGGDSGNTIYF.

The chain has TRBV3-1 (or the pseudogene TRBV3-2) and TRBJ2-3; the D gene is possibly TRBD2 (7 bases). This CDR3 comprises 15 residues. With 7 bases removed from V and 0 bases from J, the gap between germline ends came to 14 bases. CDR1 and CDR2 from the germline V gene are LGHDT and YNNKEL (reference sequence). CDR3 nucleotide sequence: TGTGCCAGCACCCGCGGGGGCCTAAGCACAGATACGCAGTATTTT. Its translation is CASTRGGLSTDTQYF.

The V and J genes are TRBV19 and TRBJ1-2, with D unclear. This CDR3 has 14 amino acids. CDR1 LNHDA and CDR2 SQIVND come from the germline V gene (reference sequence). V shed 6 bases and J shed 2 bases, with 13 bases lying between them. The CDR3 loop is CASRTGPGNYGYTF. CDR3 DNA: TGTGCCAGTAGGACTGGCCCGGGGAACTATGGCTACACCTTC.